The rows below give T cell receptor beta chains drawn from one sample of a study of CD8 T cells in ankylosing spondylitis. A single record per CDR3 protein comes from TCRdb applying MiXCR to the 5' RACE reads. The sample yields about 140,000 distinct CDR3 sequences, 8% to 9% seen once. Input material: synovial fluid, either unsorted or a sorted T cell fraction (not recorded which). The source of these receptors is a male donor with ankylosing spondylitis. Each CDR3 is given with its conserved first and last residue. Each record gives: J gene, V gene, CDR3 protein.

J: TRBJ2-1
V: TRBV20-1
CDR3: CSAYTSGRRNEQFF

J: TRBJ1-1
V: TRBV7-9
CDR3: CASSSPNRVSEAFF

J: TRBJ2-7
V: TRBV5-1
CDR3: CASSLGQTEGEQYF

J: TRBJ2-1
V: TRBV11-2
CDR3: CASSLDLGTGYTEQFF

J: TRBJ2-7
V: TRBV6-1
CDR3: CASNLIRASYEQYF

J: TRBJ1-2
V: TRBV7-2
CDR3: CASSVDGATGGYTF

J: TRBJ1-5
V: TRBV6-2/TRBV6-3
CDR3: CASSALDRERNQPQHF

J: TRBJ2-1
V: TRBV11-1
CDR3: CASSPRTSGRGEQFF

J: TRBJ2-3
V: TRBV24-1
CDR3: CASGTSGLGVVDTQYF

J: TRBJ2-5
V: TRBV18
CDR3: CASSPLPSGQETQYF

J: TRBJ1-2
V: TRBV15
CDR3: CATSPSREQYGYTF

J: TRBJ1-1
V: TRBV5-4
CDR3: CASSLVSGANTEAFF

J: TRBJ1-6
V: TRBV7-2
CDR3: CASSLTPQVSYNSPLHF

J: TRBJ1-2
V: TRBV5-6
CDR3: CASSLDGVSYGYTF

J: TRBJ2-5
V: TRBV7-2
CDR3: CASSLGRARETQYF

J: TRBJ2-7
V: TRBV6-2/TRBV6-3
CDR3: CASSPRRSSYEQYF

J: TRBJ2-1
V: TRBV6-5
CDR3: CASSYEGDSYNEQFF

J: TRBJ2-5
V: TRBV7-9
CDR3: CASSLASRGIETQYF

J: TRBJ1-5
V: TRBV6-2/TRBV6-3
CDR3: CASSYGLGRRNQPQHF

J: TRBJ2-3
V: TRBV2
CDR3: CASRVAGGPVDTQYF

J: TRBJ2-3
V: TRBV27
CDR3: CASRSGRRGVADTQYF

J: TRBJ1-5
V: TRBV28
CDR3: CASPRTGGTKRYGSRCGNQPQHF

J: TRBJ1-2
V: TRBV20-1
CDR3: CSAQGAYDYGYTF

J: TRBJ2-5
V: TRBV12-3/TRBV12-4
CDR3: CASSLLRTETQYF

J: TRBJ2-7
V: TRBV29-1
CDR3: CSVRGGGGTYEQYF

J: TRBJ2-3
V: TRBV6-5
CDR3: CASSYSIDGGGRGDTQYF

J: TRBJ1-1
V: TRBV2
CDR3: CASSDRGVYKAFF

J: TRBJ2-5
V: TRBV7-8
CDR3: CASNPSTGGSRKTQYF

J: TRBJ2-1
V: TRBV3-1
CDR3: CASSQGLAGAYEQFF

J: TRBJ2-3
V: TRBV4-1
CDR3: CASSDRATTDTQYF

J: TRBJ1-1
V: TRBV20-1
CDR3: CSARDHGHLGMVTEAFF

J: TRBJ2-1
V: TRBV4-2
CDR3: CASSQDYYNEQFF

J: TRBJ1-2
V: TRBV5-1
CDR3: CASSLAMSGYGYTF

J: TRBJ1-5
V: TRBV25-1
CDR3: CASSDGGLGNQPQHF

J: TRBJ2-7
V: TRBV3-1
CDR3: CASSQAEYEQYF

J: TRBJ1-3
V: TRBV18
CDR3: CASSPPRAATSGNTIYF

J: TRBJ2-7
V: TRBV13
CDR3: CASSLRLAGTYEQYF

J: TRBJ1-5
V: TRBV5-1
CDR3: CASSLEGTGNQPQHF

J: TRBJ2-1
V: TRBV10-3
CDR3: CAISSSRGSRYNEQFF

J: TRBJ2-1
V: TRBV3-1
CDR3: CASSQALGGQFF

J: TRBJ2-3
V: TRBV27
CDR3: CATKRESADTQYF

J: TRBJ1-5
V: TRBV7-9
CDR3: CASSPRGTDNQIQHF

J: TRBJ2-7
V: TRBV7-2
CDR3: CASSLAGREQYF

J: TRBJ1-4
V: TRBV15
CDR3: CATSRRGNEKLFF

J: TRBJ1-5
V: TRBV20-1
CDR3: CSAQRAGTGGAGNQPQHF

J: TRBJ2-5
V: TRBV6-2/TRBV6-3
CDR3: CASSYLPPGAGETQYF

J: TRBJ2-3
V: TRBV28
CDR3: CASSPPYAGFRDTQYF

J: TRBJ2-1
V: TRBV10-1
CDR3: CASSPYGRTSYNEQFF

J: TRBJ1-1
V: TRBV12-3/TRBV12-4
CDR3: CASSFLLDSEAFF

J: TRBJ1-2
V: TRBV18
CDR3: CASSPDLDRNYGYTF

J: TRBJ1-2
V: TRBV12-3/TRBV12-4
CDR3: CASSYRAPYGYTF

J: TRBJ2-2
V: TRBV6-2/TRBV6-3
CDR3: CASSYGATGELFF

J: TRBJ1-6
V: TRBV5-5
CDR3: CASSPKPGVNSPLHF

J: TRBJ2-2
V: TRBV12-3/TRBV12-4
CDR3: CASGTGVTGELFF

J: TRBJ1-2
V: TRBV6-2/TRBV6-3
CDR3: CASSFTEYGYTF